This TCR beta chain was retrieved from a study of CD8 T cells in acute hepatitis C reinfection. TCRdb's table, derived via immunoSEQ multiplex PCR, lists solely in-frame clones and lacks some. The data show over a thousand clones, roughly 50% seen once. V shed 4 bases, J shed 4 bases, and the junction held 8 bases outside the gene matches. This CDR3 comprises 15 residues. The germline gives CDR1 SGHDT, CDR2 YYEEEE. Time point in this sample: acute HCV infection, within 168 days of estimated infection date. Hepatitis C virus-specific T cells were sequenced directly ex vivo without in vitro expansion. Dead cells were excluded, and live cells stained for CD3, CD8 and CD45RO. Findings and limits, study-wide: TRBV04 and TRBV06 were preferentially used in all groups, not explained by naive pool overrepresentation. No chronic follow-up sample yielded enough NS3-1073 specific cells.

The TCR comes from a woman aged 18-29 years who spontaneously cleared hepatitis C infection. The V gene is TRBV5-6, the J gene TRBJ2-3; 8 nucleotides match TRBD2. The sample was HCV NS3-1073 tetramer-sorted CD8+ T cells from PBMCs, taken during acute infection. CDR3 coding DNA: TGTGCCAGCAGCGTTACTAGCGGTTCGCCAGATACGCAGTATTTT. It yields the protein CASSVTSGSPDTQYF.